This T cell receptor (beta chain) was identified during a study of T cells after posttransplantation cyclophosphamide. Study outcomes and limitations: Tissue-infiltrating T cells from skin or gut overlapped little with blood T cells.

Sequenced by immunoSEQ multiplex PCR; TCRdb stores in-frame clones only, minus some. The sample holds some 54,000 clones, roughly 94% seen once. Turning to this clone: The antigen is unknown.

This CDR3 spans 13 amino acids. V was cut by 5 bases and J by 5 bases, with 12 bases left in between. CDR1 and CDR2 from the germline V gene are SEHNR and FQNEAQ (reference sequence). The sequenced sample was PBMCs. This chain joins TRBV7-9 and TRBJ1-1; D not resolved. This sequence was found in a woman aged 25 to 39 in good health and a related stem cell transplant donor. The CDR3 protein is CASSPSRETEAFF. The CDR3 DNA sequence: TGTGCCAGCAGCCCGAGTAGGGAGACTGAAGCTTTCTTT.